These 3 T cell receptor beta chains were all obtained from the same sample, sequenced in a study of breast tumors, draining lymph nodes, adjacent tissues. MiXCR, applied by TCRdb to the multiplex PCR reads, yields one record per CDR3 protein. The table lists 24,000 or so distinct CDR3 sequences, approximately 23% of them singletons, with about 14% in the top ten. Sequencing input: breast tumor tissue. These receptors were obtained from a female donor with breast cancer. Some clones in this sample may be carry-over from other donors' samples.

This clonotype occurred many times. The chain is built from TRBV29-1 and TRBJ2-1; D is ambiguous. Trimming took 4 bases from V and 7 from J, leaving 8 bases between them. The CDR3 totals 11 residues. Germline CDR1 SQVTM, CDR2 ANQGSEA. The CDR3: CSVGSLNEQFF. DNA for the CDR3: TGCAGCGTTGGGAGTTTGAATGAGCAGTTCTTC.

This clonotype was recorded many times. The chain joins TRBV6-5 to TRBJ2-1, with a tentative D call TRBD2 (6 bases). V lost 1 base and J lost 0, with 10 bases in between. The CDR3 extends over 16 amino acids. In germline, CDR1 is MNHEY, CDR2 SVGAGI. CDR3 residues: CASSYWRASSYNEQFF. CDR3 nucleotide sequence: TGTGCCAGCAGTTACTGGAGGGCTAGCTCCTACAATGAGCAGTTCTTC.

Note on this clonotype: Mismatch with germline at one junction end may stem from a read error. The V call is TRBV11-2, the J call TRBJ2-1; 9 bases fit TRBD2. Looked up from germline, CDR1 is SGHAT and CDR2 is FQNNGV. This CDR3 is 16 amino acids long. CDR3 coding DNA: TGTGCTAGCAGCCTAAGGGGCGGGAGGGATTACAGTGAGCAGTTCTTC. This encodes CASSLRGGRDYSEQFF.